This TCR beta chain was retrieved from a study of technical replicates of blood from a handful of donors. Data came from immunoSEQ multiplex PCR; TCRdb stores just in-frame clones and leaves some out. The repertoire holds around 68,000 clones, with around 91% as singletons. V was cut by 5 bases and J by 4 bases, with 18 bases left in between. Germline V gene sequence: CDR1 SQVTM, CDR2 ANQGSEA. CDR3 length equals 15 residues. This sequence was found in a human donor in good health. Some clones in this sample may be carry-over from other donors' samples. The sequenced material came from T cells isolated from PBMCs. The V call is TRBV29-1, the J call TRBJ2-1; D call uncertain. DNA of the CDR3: TGCAGCGTTCGTTCGGAGCTAGTTCTTTACAATGAGCAGTTCTTC. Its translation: CSVRSELVLYNEQFF.